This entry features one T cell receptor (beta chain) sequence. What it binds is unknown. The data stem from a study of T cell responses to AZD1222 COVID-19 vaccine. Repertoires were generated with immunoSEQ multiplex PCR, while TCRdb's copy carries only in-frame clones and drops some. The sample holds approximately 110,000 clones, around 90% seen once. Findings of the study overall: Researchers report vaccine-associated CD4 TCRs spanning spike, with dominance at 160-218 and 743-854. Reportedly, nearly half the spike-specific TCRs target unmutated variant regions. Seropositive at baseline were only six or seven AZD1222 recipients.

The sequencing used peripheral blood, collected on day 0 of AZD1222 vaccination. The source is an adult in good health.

In DNA, the CDR3 is TGCGCCAGCAGCAAGGGACTAGCGGGGAATTCCTACGAGCAGTACTTC. Translating it yields CASSKGLAGNSYEQYF. The rearrangement links TRBV5-1 to TRBJ2-7, with 13 bases matching TRBD2. Trimming cost V 4 bases and J 1 base; bases outside gene matches: 5. This CDR3 region has 16 residues. Germline CDR1 and CDR2: SGHRS and YFSETQ.